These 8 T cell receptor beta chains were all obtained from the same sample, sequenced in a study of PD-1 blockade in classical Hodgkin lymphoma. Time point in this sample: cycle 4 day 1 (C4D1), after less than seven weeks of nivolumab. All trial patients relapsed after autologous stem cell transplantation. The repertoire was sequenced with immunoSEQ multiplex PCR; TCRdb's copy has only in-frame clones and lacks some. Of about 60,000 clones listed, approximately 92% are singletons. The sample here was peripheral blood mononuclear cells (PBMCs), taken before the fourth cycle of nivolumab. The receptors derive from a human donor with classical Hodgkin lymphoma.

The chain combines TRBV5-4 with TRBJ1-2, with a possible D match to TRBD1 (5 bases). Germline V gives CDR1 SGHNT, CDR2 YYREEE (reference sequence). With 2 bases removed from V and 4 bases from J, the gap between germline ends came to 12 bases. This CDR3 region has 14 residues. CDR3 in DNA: TGTGCCAGCAGCTTCGCCACAGGCTCCTATGGCTACACCTTC. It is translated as CASSFATGSYGYTF.

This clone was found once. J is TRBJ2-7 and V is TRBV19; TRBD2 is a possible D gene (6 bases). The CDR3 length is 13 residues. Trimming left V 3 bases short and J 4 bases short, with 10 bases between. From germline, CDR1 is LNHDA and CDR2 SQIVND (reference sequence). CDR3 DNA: TGTGCCAGTAGTATCAGCGGGCTATACGAGCAGTACTTC. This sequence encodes CASSISGLYEQYF.

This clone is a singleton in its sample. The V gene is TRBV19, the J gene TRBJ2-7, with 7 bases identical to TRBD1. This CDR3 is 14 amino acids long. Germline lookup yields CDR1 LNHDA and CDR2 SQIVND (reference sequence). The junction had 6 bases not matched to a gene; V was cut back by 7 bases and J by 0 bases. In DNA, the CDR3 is TGTGCCAGTACCGAGACAGGGAGCTCCTACGAGCAGTACTTC. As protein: CASTETGSSYEQYF.

The CDR3 coding sequence is TGCGCCAGCAAGGACGATAATTCACCCCTCCACTTT. It encodes CASKDDNSPLHF. V gene TRBV10-2 combines with J gene TRBJ1-6, with D unclear. V was trimmed by 7 bases and J by 5 bases, leaving 6 bases between them. This CDR3 comprises 12 residues. Germline V gene lookup returns CDR1 WSHSY and CDR2 SAAADI.

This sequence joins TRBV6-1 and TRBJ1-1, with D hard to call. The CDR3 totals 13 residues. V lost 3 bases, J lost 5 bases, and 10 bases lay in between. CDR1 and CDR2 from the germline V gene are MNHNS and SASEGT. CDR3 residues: CASSDGWVTEAFF. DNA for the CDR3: TGTGCCAGCAGTGACGGGTGGGTTACTGAAGCTTTCTTT.

This chain's CDR3 is CASSSTGVDTQYF. CDR3 DNA sequence: TGTGCCAGCTCATCGACAGGGGTAGATACGCAGTATTTT. The genes are TRBV18 and TRBJ2-3; TRBD1 agrees at 8 bases. There are 13 residues in the CDR3. CDR1 is KGHSH, CDR2 LQKENI, per germline. V lost 5 bases to trimming and J lost 5 bases; unmatched junction nucleotides: 3. The full variable domain, with the rest looked up from reference TRBV18 and TRBJ2-3, is NAGVMQNPRHLVRRRGQEARLRCSPMKGHSHVYWYRQLPEEGLKFMVYLQKENIIDESGMPKERFSAEFPKEGPSILRIQQVVRGDSAAYFCASSSTGVDTQYFGPGTRLTVL.

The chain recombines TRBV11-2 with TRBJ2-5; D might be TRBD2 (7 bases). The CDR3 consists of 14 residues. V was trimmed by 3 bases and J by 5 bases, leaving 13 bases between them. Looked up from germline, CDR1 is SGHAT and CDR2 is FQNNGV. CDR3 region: CASSLGGGAETQYF. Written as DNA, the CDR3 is TGTGCCAGCAGCTTGGGGGGGGGCGCTGAGACCCAGTACTTC.

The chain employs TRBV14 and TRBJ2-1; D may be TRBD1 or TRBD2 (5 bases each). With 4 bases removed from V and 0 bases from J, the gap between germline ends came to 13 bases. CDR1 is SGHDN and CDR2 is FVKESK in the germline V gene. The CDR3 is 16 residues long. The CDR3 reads CASSPGTSASYNEQFF. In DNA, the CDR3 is TGTGCCAGCAGCCCCGGGACGTCAGCCTCCTACAATGAGCAGTTCTTC.